The rows below give T cell receptor beta chains drawn from one sample of a study of blood T cells in healthy people across ages. One entry per CDR3 protein, called by TCRdb with MiXCR from the 5' RACE reads. This table holds about 1 million distinct CDR3 sequences, 35% to 55% found once. What was sequenced was blood. Receptor source: a woman aged 55-70 years in good health. Both conserved end residues are part of each CDR3. The D gene is left open where the match is weak. For some rows the clone size is stated as once, few or many, or as a class when expanded; others skip it.

abundance: NA; v_gene: TRBV6-1; j_gene: TRBJ2-7; d_gene: TRBD1; CDR3aa: CASLLTGESFEQYF; CDR3nt: TGTGCCAGTCTTCTGACAGGGGAAAGTTTCGAGCAGTACTTC
abundance: NA; v_gene: TRBV13; j_gene: TRBJ2-7; d_gene: TRBD1; CDR3aa: CASSAKGQGSYEQYF; CDR3nt: TGTGCCAGCAGCGCCAAGGGACAGGGATCCTACGAGCAGTACTTC
abundance: NA; v_gene: TRBV20-1; j_gene: TRBJ2-7; d_gene: NA; CDR3aa: CSARDPYGGAGYEQYF; CDR3nt: TGCAGTGCTAGAGATCCTTATGGCGGGGCGGGCTACGAGCAGTACTTC
abundance: once; v_gene: TRBV11-2; j_gene: TRBJ2-3; d_gene: TRBD2; CDR3aa: CASSSMREARTDTQYF; CDR3nt: TGTGCCAGCAGCTCCATGCGGGAGGCCCGCACAGATACGCAGTATTTT
abundance: NA; v_gene: TRBV20-1; j_gene: TRBJ2-7; d_gene: NA; CDR3aa: CSATMIRVGRLRSYEQYF; CDR3nt: TGCAGTGCTACTATGATCCGGGTCGGCAGGCTACGCTCCTACGAGCAGTACTTC
abundance: few; v_gene: TRBV27; j_gene: TRBJ2-6; d_gene: TRBD2; CDR3aa: CASTRGGTISGANVLTF; CDR3nt: TGTGCCAGCACCCGGGGGGGTACGATCTCTGGGGCCAACGTCCTGACTTTC
abundance: NA; v_gene: TRBV18; j_gene: TRBJ1-1; d_gene: NA; CDR3aa: CASSQGTMAEAFF; CDR3nt: TGTGCCAGCTCACAGGGAACTATGGCTGAAGCTTTCTTT
abundance: NA; v_gene: TRBV20-1; j_gene: TRBJ2-3; d_gene: TRBD1; CDR3aa: CSVSIDRVWTDTQYF; CDR3nt: TGCAGTGTCTCGATAGACAGGGTTTGGACAGATACGCAGTATTTT
abundance: NA; v_gene: TRBV5-1; j_gene: TRBJ2-4; d_gene: TRBD1; CDR3aa: CASSLGQGEIVAKNIQYF; CDR3nt: TGCGCCAGCAGCTTGGGGCAGGGGGAGATTGTCGCCAAAAACATTCAGTACTTC
abundance: NA; v_gene: TRBV7-2; j_gene: TRBJ1-1; d_gene: TRBD1; CDR3aa: CASSRQGAAFF; CDR3nt: TGTGCCAGCAGTCGACAGGGCGCAGCTTTCTTT
abundance: few; v_gene: TRBV6-5; j_gene: TRBJ1-2; d_gene: NA; CDR3aa: CASVPQVGYGYTF; CDR3nt: TGTGCCAGCGTACCTCAGGTTGGGTATGGCTACACCTTC
abundance: once; v_gene: TRBV20-1; j_gene: TRBJ2-5; d_gene: NA; CDR3aa: CSAREARGRAGETQYF; CDR3nt: TGCAGTGCTAGAGAAGCGAGGGGGAGGGCCGGGGAGACCCAGTACTTC
abundance: few; v_gene: TRBV12-3/TRBV12-4; j_gene: TRBJ2-5; d_gene: NA; CDR3aa: CASSLASFQETQYF; CDR3nt: TGTGCCAGCAGTTTAGCTAGTTTCCAAGAGACCCAGTACTTC
abundance: few; v_gene: TRBV5-1; j_gene: TRBJ2-7; d_gene: TRBD1; CDR3aa: CASSLGDSHYEQYF; CDR3nt: TGCGCCAGCAGCTTGGGGGACAGCCACTACGAGCAGTACTTC
abundance: many; v_gene: TRBV7-2; j_gene: TRBJ2-5; d_gene: NA; CDR3aa: CASSPGFQETQYF; CDR3nt: TGTGCCAGCAGCCCTGGGTTCCAAGAGACCCAGTACTTC
abundance: few; v_gene: TRBV5-1; j_gene: TRBJ2-3; d_gene: NA; CDR3aa: CASSLTATSTDTQYF; CDR3nt: TGCGCCAGCAGCTTGACAGCTACTAGCACAGATACGCAGTATTTT
abundance: few; v_gene: TRBV15; j_gene: TRBJ2-3; d_gene: NA; CDR3aa: CATSRDLGTDTQYF; CDR3nt: TGTGCCACCAGCAGAGATCTCGGAACAGATACGCAGTATTTT
abundance: NA; v_gene: TRBV12-3/TRBV12-4; j_gene: TRBJ2-3; d_gene: TRBD2; CDR3aa: CANGLAGASTDTQYF; CDR3nt: TGTGCCAACGGACTAGCGGGGGCTAGCACAGATACGCAGTATTTT
abundance: once; v_gene: TRBV12-3/TRBV12-4; j_gene: TRBJ2-5; d_gene: NA; CDR3aa: CASSSTGGQSETQYF; CDR3nt: TGTGCCAGCAGTTCGACCGGGGGCCAAAGTGAGACCCAGTACTTC
abundance: NA; v_gene: TRBV15; j_gene: TRBJ2-1; d_gene: NA; CDR3aa: CATSNAGSYNEQFF; CDR3nt: TGTGCCACCAGCAACGCGGGGTCCTACAATGAGCAGTTCTTC
abundance: many; v_gene: TRBV20-1; j_gene: TRBJ2-3; d_gene: NA; CDR3aa: CSATDPTDPNTQYF; CDR3nt: TGCAGTGCCACGGACCCGACAGACCCAAATACGCAGTATTTT
abundance: NA; v_gene: TRBV18; j_gene: TRBJ2-7; d_gene: NA; CDR3aa: CASSPGRDSEQYF; CDR3nt: TGTGCCAGCTCACCCGGACGGGACTCCGAGCAGTACTTC
abundance: few; v_gene: TRBV7-8; j_gene: TRBJ2-7; d_gene: NA; CDR3aa: CASSSRPGTGEQYF; CDR3nt: TGTGCCAGCAGTTCGAGGCCTGGGACCGGGGAGCAGTACTTC
abundance: NA; v_gene: TRBV2; j_gene: TRBJ2-3; d_gene: TRBD1; CDR3aa: CASSPGQVSTDTQYF; CDR3nt: TGTGCCAGCAGCCCGGGACAGGTCAGCACAGATACGCAGTATTTT
abundance: NA; v_gene: TRBV20-1; j_gene: TRBJ1-2; d_gene: TRBD1; CDR3aa: CSARVETGGTGYTF; CDR3nt: TGCAGTGCTAGAGTTGAGACAGGGGGCACTGGCTACACCTTC
abundance: NA; v_gene: TRBV10-3; j_gene: TRBJ1-1; d_gene: NA; CDR3aa: CATLQGQKAEAFF; CDR3nt: TGTGCCACACTGCAGGGACAAAAGGCTGAAGCTTTCTTT
abundance: NA; v_gene: TRBV27; j_gene: TRBJ2-1; d_gene: NA; CDR3aa: CACSLVGRAQNEQFF; CDR3nt: TGTGCCTGCAGTTTAGTCGGGAGAGCCCAGAATGAGCAGTTCTTC
abundance: NA; v_gene: TRBV3-1; j_gene: TRBJ2-1; d_gene: NA; CDR3aa: CASSQGAGAQETQFF; CDR3nt: TGTGCCAGCAGCCAAGGGGCAGGGGCCCAAGAGACCCAGTTCTTC
abundance: few; v_gene: TRBV29-1; j_gene: TRBJ2-7; d_gene: NA; CDR3aa: CSVHQGYEQYF; CDR3nt: TGCAGCGTTCACCAGGGATACGAGCAGTACTTC
abundance: NA; v_gene: TRBV11-3; j_gene: TRBJ2-5; d_gene: NA; CDR3aa: CASSPPGSLKRYF; CDR3nt: TGTGCCAGCAGCCCGCCCGGGTCCCTAAAGCGGTACTTC
abundance: NA; v_gene: TRBV20-1; j_gene: TRBJ2-7; d_gene: NA; CDR3aa: CSASLLALTYEQYF; CDR3nt: TGCAGTGCTAGTCTCCTAGCCCTCACCTACGAGCAGTACTTC
abundance: NA; v_gene: TRBV28; j_gene: TRBJ1-1; d_gene: NA; CDR3aa: CASSLRIEYTEAFF; CDR3nt: TGTGCCAGCAGTTTAAGGATCGAATACACTGAAGCTTTCTTT
abundance: few; v_gene: TRBV7-2; j_gene: TRBJ2-1; d_gene: TRBD2; CDR3aa: CASSSRGRRVHNEQFF; CDR3nt: TGTGCCAGCAGCTCCCGCGGGAGGCGGGTCCACAATGAGCAGTTCTTC
abundance: NA; v_gene: TRBV20-1; j_gene: TRBJ2-5; d_gene: NA; CDR3aa: CSANPLARETQYF; CDR3nt: TGCAGTGCTAACCCCCTAGCGCGAGAGACCCAGTACTTC
abundance: once; v_gene: TRBV6-2/TRBV6-3; j_gene: TRBJ1-1; d_gene: NA; CDR3aa: CASSYSMDGLNTEAFF; CDR3nt: TGTGCCAGCAGTTACTCGATGGACGGGTTGAACACTGAAGCTTTCTTT
abundance: NA; v_gene: TRBV20-1; j_gene: TRBJ2-1; d_gene: TRBD2; CDR3aa: CSAREGWGGTYEQFF; CDR3nt: TGCAGTGCTAGAGAAGGTTGGGGGGGAACCTACGAGCAGTTCTTC
abundance: NA; v_gene: TRBV7-6; j_gene: TRBJ2-3; d_gene: NA; CDR3aa: CASGQQGGTDTQYF; CDR3nt: TGTGCCAGCGGTCAACAGGGTGGAACAGATACGCAGTATTTT
abundance: once; v_gene: TRBV20-1; j_gene: TRBJ2-1; d_gene: NA; CDR3aa: CSADMEDEQFF; CDR3nt: TGCAGTGCGGACATGGAGGATGAGCAGTTCTTC
abundance: NA; v_gene: TRBV6-6; j_gene: TRBJ1-5; d_gene: NA; CDR3aa: CASSYQGTVASSAQHF; CDR3nt: TGTGCCAGCAGTTACCAGGGGACGGTAGCTTCTTCAGCCCAGCATTTT
abundance: few; v_gene: TRBV27; j_gene: TRBJ2-3; d_gene: NA; CDR3aa: CASSFRGGLTDTQYF; CDR3nt: TGTGCCAGCAGTTTCCGAGGGGGTCTCACAGATACGCAGTATTTT
abundance: NA; v_gene: TRBV4-2; j_gene: TRBJ2-1; d_gene: TRBD2; CDR3aa: CASTLGLADYNEQFF; CDR3nt: TGTGCCAGCACTCTGGGGCTAGCGGACTACAATGAGCAGTTCTTC
abundance: NA; v_gene: TRBV27; j_gene: TRBJ2-7; d_gene: TRBD2; CDR3aa: CASSSTSGGSKEQYF; CDR3nt: TGTGCCAGCAGTTCCACCAGCGGGGGTTCGAAGGAGCAGTACTTC
abundance: few; v_gene: TRBV29-1; j_gene: TRBJ2-7; d_gene: TRBD2; CDR3aa: CSVELAGGSYEQYF; CDR3nt: TGCAGCGTTGAACTAGCGGGAGGGTCCTACGAGCAGTACTTC
abundance: NA; v_gene: TRBV29-1; j_gene: TRBJ2-7; d_gene: TRBD2; CDR3aa: CSVVGLAGDNEQYF; CDR3nt: TGCAGCGTTGTAGGCCTAGCGGGCGACAATGAGCAGTACTTC
abundance: NA; v_gene: TRBV30; j_gene: TRBJ2-1; d_gene: NA; CDR3aa: CAWTQAPSYEQFF; CDR3nt: TGTGCCTGGACACAGGCTCCCTCCTACGAGCAGTTCTTC
abundance: NA; v_gene: TRBV6-6; j_gene: TRBJ1-1; d_gene: NA; CDR3aa: CASSFDRLGLNTEAFF; CDR3nt: TGTGCCAGCAGTTTCGACAGACTAGGACTGAACACTGAAGCTTTCTTT
abundance: NA; v_gene: TRBV5-1; j_gene: TRBJ2-2; d_gene: NA; CDR3aa: CASSFASDTGELFF; CDR3nt: TGCGCCAGCAGCTTCGCTAGCGACACCGGGGAGCTGTTTTTT
abundance: few; v_gene: TRBV6-2/TRBV6-3; j_gene: TRBJ2-7; d_gene: NA; CDR3aa: CASSYSELALHEQYF; CDR3nt: TGTGCCAGCAGTTACTCGGAGCTAGCTCTCCACGAGCAGTACTTC
abundance: NA; v_gene: TRBV7-2; j_gene: TRBJ2-2; d_gene: TRBD2; CDR3aa: CASSQTSANTGELFF; CDR3nt: TGTGCCAGCAGTCAAACTAGCGCGAACACCGGGGAGCTGTTTTTT
abundance: few; v_gene: TRBV5-4; j_gene: TRBJ2-5; d_gene: TRBD2; CDR3aa: CASSKARAGAQETQYF; CDR3nt: TGTGCCAGCAGCAAAGCAAGAGCGGGAGCCCAAGAGACCCAGTACTTC
abundance: few; v_gene: TRBV20-1; j_gene: TRBJ2-3; d_gene: TRBD2; CDR3aa: CSASPPSGRADADTQYF; CDR3nt: TGCAGTGCTAGCCCCCCTAGCGGGAGGGCCGATGCAGATACGCAGTATTTT
abundance: NA; v_gene: TRBV27; j_gene: TRBJ1-2; d_gene: TRBD1; CDR3aa: CASSFFQGADGYTF; CDR3nt: TGTGCCAGCAGTTTTTTCCAGGGGGCAGATGGCTACACCTTC
abundance: NA; v_gene: TRBV5-1; j_gene: TRBJ2-1; d_gene: TRBD2; CDR3aa: CASRGGYPGLAGRNEQFF; CDR3nt: TGCGCCAGCAGAGGGGGCTACCCAGGACTAGCGGGAAGGAATGAGCAGTTCTTC